This T cell receptor beta chain was found in a study of shared clonotypes between healthy human individuals. General study points: The researchers took only blood, and tissue repertoires probably look different. Against clonotypes common to all four donors, non-shared ones had lower generation probabilities.

Trimming removed 0 bases at V and 3 bases at J, with 12 bases between. The germline gives CDR1 MGHRA, CDR2 YSYEKL. The CDR3 runs 15 residues. In the original processing: ImmunoSEQ output lacked quality scores and full-length reads, limiting matched filtering. Assay: immunoSEQ multiplex PCR; the TCRdb copy retains only in-frame clones and omits some. The V and J calls and clone size come from that table; D and trimming were worked out from the DNA. This table holds 800,000 or so clones, around 96% found once. This clone is a singleton in its sample. The target antigen is unknown. This CDR3 is also generated by other DNA sequences in the sample. Terminally differentiated effector memory CD45RA+ cells were excluded by CCR7 positive selection of CD45RO-negative cells.

This TCR was sampled from a man aged 25 to 45 in good health. Sequenced sample: naive CD8+ T cells sorted from blood. J is TRBJ2-7 and V is TRBV4-1, with D perhaps TRBD1 (6 bases). DNA of the CDR3: TGCGCCAGCAGCCAAGAGGGCGACAGGTTCTACGAGCAGTACTTC. As protein: CASSQEGDRFYEQYF.